The 21 T cell receptor beta chains reported below all come from one sample, sequenced in a study of shared clonotypes between healthy human individuals. Only in-frame clones appear in the TCRdb table, and some are missing; sequencing was by immunoSEQ multiplex PCR. The sample gives millions of clones, just over 90% of which show up once; about 0.13% is in the top ten. Sequencing was performed on naive CD4+ T cells sorted from blood. Regarding subset: CD45RA+ positively selected. The receptors originated from a man younger than 30 in good health.

This clone was found once. The chain combines TRBV29-1 with TRBJ2-5; tentative D call: TRBD2 (6 bases). The DNA end favors TRBJ2-7, so the J call may be wrong. Germline V CDR1 and CDR2: SQVTM, ANQGSEA. CDR3 length: 13 residues. Here the CDR3 reads CSVEDRAGYEQYF. DNA of the CDR3: TGCAGCGTTGAAGATCGGGCGGGATACGAGCAGTACTTC.

The V gene is TRBV30, the J gene TRBJ1-1; 7 bases align to TRBD1. Germline CDR1 is GTSNPN and CDR2 is SVGIG (reference sequence). Trimming at V came to 1 base and at J to 5 bases, leaving 1 base not matched to a gene. The CDR3 covers 12 residues. The CDR3 here is CAWSEGQTEAFF. In DNA form, the CDR3 reads TGTGCCTGGAGTGAGGGACAGACTGAAGCTTTCTTT.

The chain couples TRBV2 to TRBJ1-1; D unclear. The V end was cut by 4 bases, the J end by 5 bases, with 14 bases between. Per germline, CDR1 SNHLY and CDR2 FYNNEI. The CDR3 sequence is 14 residues long. CDR3 sequence reads: CASSVSHSGTEAFF. CDR3 DNA sequence: TGTGCCAGCAGTGTGTCCCATTCTGGGACTGAAGCTTTCTTT.

V gene TRBV5-4 combines with J gene TRBJ1-2; TRBD1 aligns across 11 bases. The CDR3 is 16 residues long. The germline gives CDR1 SGHNT, CDR2 YYREEE (reference sequence). The V gene end was trimmed by 3 bases and the J gene end by 4 bases; junction bases not matched to a gene: 8. The CDR3 loop is CASSWGTGGQSYGYTF. The CDR3 DNA reads as TGTGCCAGCAGCTGGGGGACAGGGGGACAGAGCTATGGCTACACCTTC.

This clone has just one count. This rearrangement joins TRBV19 to TRBJ2-7, with 10 bases fitting TRBD2. After removal of 5 bases from V and 6 bases from J, the junction contained 13 bases not matched to a gene. CDR3 size: 16 residues. CDR1 and CDR2 (germline): LNHDA, SQIVND (reference sequence). The CDR3 DNA sequence: TGTGCCAGTAGTGCCCCCGGCGAGCGGGGGGGCAGCGAGCAGTACTTC. Translating it yields CASSAPGERGGSEQYF.

V gene TRBV7-6 combines with J gene TRBJ1-3; TRBD1 is a possible D gene (5 bases). CDR1 is SGHVS, CDR2 FNYEAQ, per germline. CDR3 length: 13 residues. Trimming pared 1 base from V and 8 bases from J, leaving 9 bases between. The CDR3 reads CASSLVRGDTIYF. DNA for the CDR3: TGTGCCAGCAGCTTAGTTAGAGGGGACACCATATATTTT. The variable domain in full, completed from reference TRBV7-6 and TRBJ1-3, reads GAGVSQSPRYKVTKRGQDVALRCDPISGHVSLYWYRQALGQGPEFLTYFNYEAQQDKSGLPNDRFSAERPEGSISTLTIQRTEQRDSAMYRCASSLVRGDTIYFGEGSWLTVV.

The chain carries TRBV29-1 and TRBJ2-2, with TRBD1 matching 7 bases. With 5 bases clipped from V and 0 bases from J, the junction kept 6 bases outside the gene matches. From germline, CDR1 is SQVTM and CDR2 ANQGSEA. The CDR3 consists of 15 residues. The CDR3 DNA sequence: TGCAGCGTTCCCAGGGGGTATGCGAACACCGGGGAGCTGTTTTTT. Translating gives CSVPRGYANTGELFF.

In DNA, the CDR3 is TGCGCCAGCAGCCTGACAGCCCTTACCTACAATGAGCAGTTCTTC. This gives the protein CASSLTALTYNEQFF. The chain employs TRBV5-1 and TRBJ2-1, with D tentatively TRBD1 (5 bases). This CDR3 has 15 amino acids. Germline values: CDR1 SGHRS, CDR2 YFSETQ. The V end lost 4 bases, the J end lost 2 bases, and 13 bases lay between the germline ends. Together with reference TRBV5-1 and TRBJ2-1, the CDR3 gives the full variable domain: KAGVTQTPRYLIKTRGQQVTLSCSPISGHRSVSWYQQTPGQGLQFLFEYFSETQRNKGNFPGRFSGRQFSNSRSEMNVSTLELGDSALYLCASSLTALTYNEQFFGPGTRLTVL.

The rearrangement uses TRBV18 and TRBJ2-7, with TRBD2 as a possible D gene (6 bases). Germline-derived CDR1 and CDR2 are KGHSH and LQKENI. This CDR3 is 15 amino acids long. V lost 3 bases to trimming and J lost 3 bases, with 15 bases between them. The CDR3 region has the DNA TGTGCCAGCTCACCTCTGAGGGGAGGACTCTACGAGCAGTACTTC. Protein product: CASSPLRGGLYEQYF.

This chain connects TRBV7-8 to TRBJ1-1; 11 nucleotides align to TRBD1. Germline V gene lookup returns CDR1 SGHVS and CDR2 FQNEAQ. V was clipped by 1 base and J by 4 bases; unmatched bases: 5. The CDR3 extends over 16 amino acids. The CDR3 protein is CASSLGGQGVGTEAFF. CDR3 nucleotide sequence: TGTGCCAGCAGCTTAGGGGGACAGGGGGTAGGCACTGAAGCTTTCTTT.

V is TRBV2 and J is TRBJ1-2; D may be TRBD1 (5 bases). The V gene's germline CDR1 is SNHLY and CDR2 FYNNEI. V lost 8 bases and J lost 5, with 12 bases in between. The CDR3 loop spans 12 amino acids. CDR3 residues: CASRDWGYGYTF. CDR3 in DNA: TGTGCCAGCCGGGACTGGGGGTATGGCTACACCTTC.

This chain connects TRBV7-9 to TRBJ1-4; a weak D match, TRBD1 (5 bases). The V end lost 0 bases, the J end lost 7 bases, and 15 bases lay between the germline ends. The CDR3 has 16 residues. The germline V gene encodes CDR1 SEHNR and CDR2 FQNEAQ (reference sequence). CDR3 sequence: CASSLAHGGRGEKLFF. The DNA for the CDR3 is TGTGCCAGCAGCTTAGCTCACGGGGGTCGAGGTGAAAAACTGTTTTTT.

The chain carries TRBV29-1 and TRBJ1-1; D is perhaps TRBD1 (5 bases). The CDR3 runs to 12 residues. Germline CDR1 and CDR2: SQVTM and ANQGSEA. V lost 6 bases to trimming and J lost 0 bases, with 8 bases between them. This chain's CDR3 is CSVTGMNTEAFF. Written as DNA, the CDR3 is TGCAGCGTCACAGGTATGAACACTGAAGCTTTCTTT.

The V call is TRBV11-2, the J call TRBJ2-7, with D possibly TRBD1 on 6 matching bases. CDR1 is SGHAT and CDR2 is FQNNGV in the germline V gene. The CDR3 spans 17 residues. Trimming cost V 1 base and J 5 bases, with 21 bases left between them. CDR3 sequence: CASSLGVGVSGVDEQYF. The CDR3 DNA is TGTGCCAGCAGCTTAGGGGTAGGGGTGTCAGGGGTTGACGAGCAGTACTTC.

The gene calls are TRBV11-1 and TRBJ2-3; D call uncertain. Germline V lookup: CDR1 SGHAT, CDR2 FQDESV (reference sequence). The V and J ends lost 2 bases and 6 bases respectively, with 9 bases between them. There are 13 residues in the CDR3. CDR3 nucleotides: TGTGCCAGCAGCTTATATGTGTCGGATACGCAGTATTTT. Encoded protein: CASSLYVSDTQYF. Complete variable domain (other parts from reference TRBV11-1 and TRBJ2-3): EAEVAQSPRYKITEKSQAVAFWCDPISGHATLYWYRQILGQGPELLVQFQDESVVDDSQLPKDRFSAERLKGVDSTLKIQPAELGDSAMYLCASSLYVSDTQYFGPGTRLTVL.

The CDR3 nucleotides are TGCGCCAGCAGGGCTAGGACAGGGGATAATTCACCCCTCCACTTT. Translated: CASRARTGDNSPLHF. V and J are TRBV5-1 and TRBJ1-6, with TRBD1 identical over 9 bases. Germline V lookup: CDR1 SGHRS, CDR2 YFSETQ. The J segment lost 5 bases and the V segment lost 5 bases, leaving 5 bases of the junction unmatched. The CDR3 runs 15 residues.

V is TRBV6-5 and J is TRBJ2-4, with TRBD1 as a possible D gene (6 bases). Trimming removed 5 bases at V and 1 base at J, with 9 bases between. Germline CDR1 reads MNHEY; CDR2 reads SVGAGI. The CDR3 totals 14 residues. The CDR3 loop reads CASSIDRAKNIQYF. As DNA, the CDR3 is TGTGCCAGCAGTATCGACAGGGCCAAAAACATTCAGTACTTC.

The rearrangement links TRBV5-4 to TRBJ2-5; unclear D gene. V was cut by 4 bases and J by 4 bases, with 14 bases left in between. The CDR3 covers 14 residues. CDR1 and CDR2 (germline): SGHNT, YYREEE (reference sequence). The CDR3 reads CASSPAAELETQYF. The DNA for the CDR3 is TGTGCCAGCAGCCCCGCGGCGGAGTTAGAGACCCAGTACTTC.

The rearrangement uses TRBV5-4 and TRBJ2-5; 12 bases are a match to TRBD2. Germline CDR1 SGHNT, CDR2 YYREEE (reference sequence). The CDR3 runs to 16 residues. J lost 4 bases, V lost 5 bases, and 9 bases had no gene match. The CDR3 loop reads CASSSRLAGAGETQYF. The DNA for the CDR3 is TGTGCCAGCAGTTCCCGACTAGCGGGAGCTGGAGAGACCCAGTACTTC.

As to this clone: The same CDR3 is also encoded by other DNA sequences in this sample. The chain couples TRBV27 to TRBJ1-5, with D uncertain. The CDR3 is 12 residues long. Germline CDR1 is MNHEY and CDR2 is SMNVEV (reference sequence). V lost 3 bases and J 5 bases, leaving 5 bases between the germline ends. The CDR3 loop reads CASSFLDQPQHF. CDR3 coding DNA: TGTGCCAGCAGTTTTCTCGATCAGCCCCAGCATTTT.

The V call is TRBV5-1, the J call TRBJ2-2; D remains ambiguous. Trimming cost V 4 bases and J 4 bases, with 5 bases left between them. The CDR3 runs to 12 residues. Germline assignment: CDR1 SGHRS and CDR2 YFSETQ. In DNA, the CDR3 is TGCGCCAGCAGCCCCCCCACCGGGGAGCTGTTTTTT. Translated: CASSPPTGELFF.